This passage covers 6 T cell receptor beta chains from one sample sequenced in a study of T cell repertoires in cytomegalovirus infection. These receptors lack a known antigen. MiXCR was run by TCRdb on the reads, yielding one entry per CDR3 protein. Found here are approximately 910,000 distinct CDR3 sequences, about a third of them singletons; the top ten hold 13%. Sample: cultured CD8+ T cells from PBMCs, taken from culture after CMV antigen stimulation. Receptors were obtained from a human donor in good health (CMV status not recorded). Some clones in this sample may be carry-over from other donors' samples.

This clonotype has a handful of counts. The chain has TRBV12-3 or TRBV12-4 and TRBJ1-5, with TRBD1 matching 10 bases. The CDR3 spans 19 residues. The J segment lost 3 bases and the V segment lost 5 bases, leaving 16 bases of the junction unmatched. This CDR3 is CASSPSGGQGFSLNQPQHF. The CDR3 nucleotides read TGTGCCAGCAGTCCTTCGGGGGGACAGGGGTTTTCCCTCAATCAGCCCCAGCATTTT.

This clonotype has only a few counts. This chain joins TRBV27 and TRBJ1-2, with D unclear. The CDR3 is 13 amino acids. V was cut by 3 bases and J by 7 bases, with 12 bases left in between. Germline V gene sequence: CDR1 MNHEY, CDR2 SMNVEV (reference sequence). The CDR3 here is CASSLAPEFGYTF. The CDR3 DNA is TGTGCCAGCAGTTTGGCCCCCGAATTTGGCTACACCTTC.

The gene calls are TRBV4-1 and TRBJ2-2, with D unresolved. The germline V and J ends were trimmed by 0 bases and 6 bases, with 8 bases remaining between them. CDR3 size: 14 residues. Germline V gene sequence: CDR1 MGHRA, CDR2 YSYEKL. The CDR3 nucleotides read TGCGCCAGCAGCCAAGATTCAAGTCCCGGGGAGCTGTTTTTT. Translating it yields CASSQDSSPGELFF.

Many counts were recorded for this clonotype. The chain links TRBV12-3 or TRBV12-4 to TRBJ1-2; 8 bases map to TRBD1. CDR3 length: 14 amino acids. After removal of 5 bases from V and 3 bases from J, the junction contained 5 bases not matched to a gene. CDR3 protein: CASSAEDRDYGYTF. CDR3 nucleotide sequence: TGTGCCAGCAGTGCGGAGGACAGGGACTATGGCTACACCTTC.

The gene calls are TRBV6-5 and TRBJ1-6; 7 nucleotides agree with TRBD1. J lost 0 bases, V lost 7 bases, and 6 bases had no gene match. Germline CDR1 is MNHEY and CDR2 is SVGAGI. This CDR3 is built from 16 residues. The CDR3 DNA reads TGTGCCAGCACAACAGGGGTCTTCTCCTATAATTCACCCCTCCACTTT. Translation: CASTTGVFSYNSPLHF.

The chain employs TRBV27 and TRBJ2-1; D is unclear. This CDR3 region has 8 residues. The germline CDR1 and CDR2 sequences are MNHEY and SMNVEV (reference sequence). Trimming removed 8 bases from V and 13 bases from J, with 6 bases in between. This CDR3 is CASGKQFF. CDR3 in DNA: TGTGCCAGCGGAAAACAGTTCTTC.